This T cell receptor beta chain was captured in a study of OX40 agonist ivuxolimab in advanced cancers. Whole-study context: Previous treatment with anti-PD-1, anti-PD-L1 or anti-CTLA-4 therapy was allowed; 35% to 50% had received some.

The sample holds one count of this clone. Its antigen remains unidentified. Findings and caveats of the study: Both blood CD4+ and CD8+ T cells showed clonal growth by week 6 at 0.1 to 3.0 mg/kg. Some patients without response likewise showed low normalized clonal expansion.

V was cut by 3 bases and J by 12 bases, with 18 bases left in between. Germline V lookup: CDR1 MDHEN, CDR2 SYDVKM. This CDR3 has 13 residues. Data came from immunoSEQ multiplex PCR; TCRdb stores just in-frame clones and leaves some out. The sample records roughly 70,000 clones, approximately 78% being singletons. This chain uses TRBV28 with TRBJ2-7, with TRBD2 as a possible D gene (6 bases). The clonotype comes from an adult with an advanced solid tumor such as melanoma, head and neck, liver or kidney cancer. Sequenced material: CD4+ or CD8+ T cells sorted from blood, taken in a trial of the OX40 agonist ivuxolimab. The CDR3 region is CASSFMGGPEGYF. The CDR3 nucleotides read TGTGCCAGCAGTTTTATGGGAGGCCCGGAAGGGTACTTC.